This T cell receptor (beta chain) was recovered during a study of identical twins. To note about this clonotype: Antigen: not known.

Findings and caveats of the study: Low generation probability was overrepresented in out-of-frame alpha sequences shared by twins. Zero-insertion analyses might be partly confounded by invariant T cells like MAIT and iNKT.

This CDR3 spans 14 amino acids. Germline-derived CDR1 and CDR2 are SGHRS and YFSETQ. The V and J ends lost 4 bases and 7 bases, in that order; junction bases with no gene match: 6. Each cDNA held unique molecular identifiers, and template switching gave it a universal primer site. TCRdb fed the 5' RACE reads into MiXCR, producing one record per CDR3 protein. The sample lists about 890,000 distinct CDR3 sequences; approximately 13% were seen once. These data also formed part of another study, on yellow fever vaccine responses in identical twins.

V usage is TRBV5-1 and J usage is TRBJ1-2; 11 bases match TRBD1. The receptor's source is a woman under 30 in good health. The specimen sequenced was PBMCs. CDR3 region: CASSPGDRGSGYTF. The CDR3 region has the DNA TGCGCCAGCAGCCCGGGGGACAGGGGGTCTGGCTACACCTTC.